This entry lists 21 T cell receptor beta chains sequenced from one sample in a study of graft-versus-host responses after intestinal transplantation. Clones were read by immunoSEQ multiplex PCR, and TCRdb kept only the in-frame ones, dropping some. The data show approximately 93,000 clones, with roughly 90% seen just once and about 0.073% held by the top ten. The antigens of these receptors remain unknown. The material sequenced was unstimulated CD8+ T cells sorted from spleen or lymph node cells, taken before transplant. Source of these receptors: a human donor who was the organ donor for an intestinal transplant.

The rearrangement joins TRBV13 to TRBJ1-2; D might be TRBD1 (5 bases). Trimming stripped 0 bases from V and 5 bases from J, with 16 bases between. The CDR3 runs 16 residues. The germline V gene encodes CDR1 PRHDT and CDR2 FYEKMQ (reference sequence). CDR3 amino acids: CASSLGPGLNVYGYTF. The CDR3, as DNA: TGTGCCAGCAGCTTAGGCCCGGGACTCAATGTTTATGGCTACACCTTC.

The rearrangement uses TRBV6-6 and TRBJ2-7; D is possibly TRBD2 (6 bases). Germline assignment: CDR1 MNHNY and CDR2 SVGAGI (reference sequence). This CDR3 spans 15 amino acids. Trimming took 0 bases from V and 2 from J, leaving 11 bases between them. This chain's CDR3 is CASSYSEGLAYEQYF. The CDR3 region has the DNA TGTGCCAGCAGTTACTCGGAGGGGCTAGCCTACGAGCAGTACTTC.

J is TRBJ2-1 and V is TRBV29-1, with D possibly matching TRBD2 (7 bases). The CDR3 spans 12 residues. Germline V gene data show CDR1 as SQVTM and CDR2 as ANQGSEA. Trimming took off 2 bases at V and 10 bases at J, with 12 bases between the two ends. Written as DNA, the CDR3 is TGCAGCGTTGAACGGGGGGCAGAGGAGCAGTTCTTC. It specifies CSVERGAEEQFF.

This chain links TRBV9 with TRBJ2-5; possible D gene TRBD1, 6 bases. The CDR3 is 15 residues long. CDR1 and CDR2 from the germline V gene are SGDLS and YYNGEE. V lost 4 bases to trimming and J lost 2 bases, with 15 bases between them. The CDR3 DNA is TGTGCCAGCAGCTCAACCGGGACACCGCAAGAGACCCAGTACTTC. Its translation: CASSSTGTPQETQYF.

The chain combines TRBV7-3 with TRBJ2-2, with D perhaps matching TRBD2 (5 bases). CDR3 size: 15 residues. Germline loops: CDR1 SGHTA, CDR2 FQGTGA. V dropped 4 bases and J dropped 7 bases, with 16 bases sitting between them. CDR3 bases: TGTGCCAGCAGCTCAGATATAACCGACTACGGGGAGCTGTTTTTT. Translated, it gives CASSSDITDYGELFF.

Here the CDR3 DNA reads TGTGCCAGCAGCACAGTACCGGGAGGGGGGATAGATACGCAGTATTTT. Protein: CASSTVPGGGIDTQYF. The rearrangement links TRBV7-9 to TRBJ2-3, with 8 positions matching TRBD2. V shed 5 bases, J shed 5 bases, and the junction held 12 bases outside the gene matches. From germline, CDR1 is SEHNR and CDR2 FQNEAQ (reference sequence). The CDR3 has 16 amino acids.

The chain is built from TRBV5-1 and TRBJ2-5; TRBD1 matches 9 bases. Germline CDR1 and CDR2: SGHRS and YFSETQ. The J segment lost 5 bases and the V segment lost 3 bases, leaving 11 bases of the junction unmatched. CDR3 length equals 16 residues. The CDR3 loop is CASSWRTGTGQETQYF. The DNA for the CDR3 is TGCGCCAGCAGCTGGCGTACCGGGACAGGGCAGGAGACCCAGTACTTC.

The count of this clone is one. The V gene is TRBV25-1, the J gene TRBJ2-1, with D maybe TRBD2 (6 bases). Germline V gene sequence: CDR1 MGHDK, CDR2 SYGVNS. This CDR3 contains 16 residues. V lost 3 bases, J lost 4 bases, and 16 bases lay in between. The CDR3 here is CASSDHPGLTYNEQFF. In DNA, the CDR3 is TGTGCCAGCAGTGATCACCCGGGACTTACATACAATGAGCAGTTCTTC.

The CDR3 sequence is CASSLVPGSTGELFF. CDR3 nucleotide sequence: TGCGCCAGCAGCTTGGTCCCAGGTAGCACCGGGGAGCTGTTTTTT. The rearrangement joins TRBV5-1 to TRBJ2-2, with D hard to call. V lost 0 bases to trimming and J lost 4 bases, with 10 bases between them. The germline CDR1 and CDR2 sequences are SGHRS and YFSETQ. The CDR3 is made up of 15 amino acids.

The chain employs TRBV14 and TRBJ1-3; possible D gene TRBD1, 6 bases. This CDR3 is built from 16 residues. Germline lookup yields CDR1 SGHDN and CDR2 FVKESK. The ends were cut back, 4 bases at V and 4 bases at J, with 17 bases in the middle. The CDR3 coding sequence is TGTGCCAGCAGCCCGATCCACACAGGGAGCGGAAACACCATATATTTT. This sequence encodes CASSPIHTGSGNTIYF.

The chain uses TRBV28 and TRBJ1-5; D ambiguous. The CDR3 extends over 14 amino acids. Germline V gene data show CDR1 as MDHEN and CDR2 as SYDVKM. V lost 10 bases and J 5 bases, leaving 18 bases between the germline ends. CDR3 region: CATKDFDPDQPQHF. The CDR3 coding sequence is TGTGCCACCAAGGACTTCGATCCTGATCAGCCCCAGCATTTT.

The V and J genes are TRBV7-9 and TRBJ2-5; D perhaps matches TRBD1 (6 bases). The germline V gene encodes CDR1 SEHNR and CDR2 FQNEAQ (reference sequence). V was clipped by 1 base and J by 4 bases, with 19 bases between them. This CDR3 is 17 amino acids long. CDR3 in DNA: TGTGCCAGCAGCTTAGTCCAGGGGAGAGTTCTGGGAGAGACCCAGTACTTC. Protein product: CASSLVQGRVLGETQYF.

V is TRBV13 and J is TRBJ2-5; D gene uncertain. Per the germline V gene, CDR1 is PRHDT and CDR2 is FYEKMQ (reference sequence). CDR3 length: 12 residues. The germline V and J ends were trimmed by 0 bases and 4 bases, with 3 bases remaining between them. The CDR3 spells CASSLGRETQYF. CDR3 sequence (DNA): TGTGCCAGCAGCTTAGGGCGAGAGACCCAGTACTTC.

The chain has TRBV5-4 and TRBJ2-3; D is perhaps TRBD2 (6 bases). Germline V gene sequence: CDR1 SGHNT, CDR2 YYREEE (reference sequence). V lost 2 bases and J 7 bases, leaving 17 bases between the germline ends. The CDR3 has 15 residues. CDR3 amino acids: CASSLSRGWRNTQYF. The DNA of the CDR3 is TGTGCCAGCAGCTTATCGCGGGGATGGAGGAATACGCAGTATTTT.

This clone was detected only once. The CDR3 loop reads CASSPHRANLNEKLFF. CDR3 nucleotides: TGTGCCAGCTCACCGCACAGAGCCAACTTAAATGAAAAACTGTTTTTT. The chain combines TRBV18 with TRBJ1-4; D call uncertain. V lost 3 bases and J lost 5, with 16 bases in between. CDR1 and CDR2 from the germline V gene are KGHSH and LQKENI. The CDR3 is made up of 16 amino acids.

CDR3 protein: CASSPGGNTGELFF. DNA for the CDR3: TGTGCCAGCAGCCCAGGAGGCAACACCGGGGAGCTGTTTTTT. The rearrangement links TRBV11-3 to TRBJ2-2; D possibly corresponds to TRBD2 (5 bases). Germline CDR1 is SGHNT and CDR2 is YENEEA. The CDR3 covers 14 residues. V was trimmed by 5 bases and J by 2 bases, leaving 9 bases between them.

CDR3 sequence: CAWSVFGQGRMGQYF. The CDR3 DNA follows: TGTGCCTGGAGTGTCTTTGGACAGGGAAGAATGGGGCAGTACTTC. The chain combines TRBV30 with TRBJ2-7; 8 positions agree with TRBD1. The CDR3 loop spans 15 amino acids. Per the germline V gene, CDR1 is GTSNPN and CDR2 is SVGIG (reference sequence). Trimming removed 0 bases from V and 9 bases from J; junction bases left unmatched: 13.

This chain connects TRBV10-1 to TRBJ2-7; 9 nucleotides line up with TRBD2. V shed 3 bases, J shed 0 bases, and the junction held 6 bases outside the gene matches. CDR3 length: 16 residues. Germline CDR1 is WNHNN and CDR2 is SYGVQD (reference sequence). The CDR3 loop reads CASSEASSGDSYEQYF. The CDR3 DNA is TGCGCCAGCAGTGAAGCGTCTAGCGGGGACTCCTACGAGCAGTACTTC.

The chain employs TRBV19 and TRBJ2-3, with TRBD2 matching over 13 bases. V trimming: 7 bases; J trimming: 5 bases; junction bases outside the gene matches: 6. Germline V lookup: CDR1 LNHDA, CDR2 SQIVND (reference sequence). The CDR3 has 15 residues. DNA for the CDR3: TGTGCCAGTATCGGACTAGCGGGAGATCTAGATACGCAGTATTTT. Residues: CASIGLAGDLDTQYF.

The V gene is TRBV25-1, the J gene TRBJ1-2; 8 nucleotides match TRBD1. This CDR3 contains 14 residues. Per germline, CDR1 MGHDK and CDR2 SYGVNS. After removal of 5 bases from V and 2 bases from J, the junction contained 4 bases not matched to a gene. The CDR3: CASSQGAGNYGYTF. The CDR3 nucleotides read TGTGCCAGCAGTCAGGGGGCCGGAAACTATGGCTACACCTTC.

The chain has TRBV13 and TRBJ2-7; the match to TRBD2 covers 13 bases. CDR1 and CDR2 (germline): PRHDT, FYEKMQ (reference sequence). CDR3 length: 15 amino acids. J gave up 3 bases and V 5 bases, and 4 bases lay outside the gene matches. The CDR3 bases are TGTGCCAGCAGCCCCAGGACTAGCGGGGGCTACGAGCAGTACTTC. Translation: CASSPRTSGGYEQYF.